The rows below give T cell receptor beta chains drawn from one sample of a study of blood T cell repertoires in COVID-19. The assay was immunoSEQ multiplex PCR, and TCRdb's table has in-frame clones only and misses some. The sample lists tens of thousands of clones, over 60% occurring once. Sequencing was done on a sample of peripheral blood. The receptors were gathered from a man aged 60 to 69 with active COVID-19. The CDR3 runs from the conserved cysteine through the conserved F or W. D genes are given only for firm matches. Expanded clones get a size class; other rows say once, few or many, or leave the size out.

TRBV7-2	TRBJ2-5	NA	TRBD2	TGTGCCAGCAGCTTACTTCGACTAGCGGGGGAAGAGACCCAGTACTTC	CASSLLRLAGEETQYF
TRBV10-3	TRBJ1-5	NA	NA	TGTGCCATCAGTGGGGGGGTGGATCAGCCCCAGCATTTT	CAISGGVDQPQHF
TRBV11-2	TRBJ2-7	NA	NA	TGTGCCAGCAGCTTAGCAGGCGAGCAGTACTTC	CASSLAGEQYF
TRBV10-2	TRBJ1-2	NA	TRBD1	TGCGCCAGCAGTGAGTCGCCCAACAGGGGGTATGGCTACACCTTC	CASSESPNRGYGYTF
TRBV25-1	TRBJ1-6	NA	NA	TGTGCCAGCAGTGTGCTATTTAATTCACCCCTCCACTTT	CASSVLFNSPLHF
TRBV28	TRBJ1-1	NA	TRBD1	TGTGCCAGCAGCCCCGGGACAGGGCGTCCAATGAACACTGAAGCTTTCTTT	CASSPGTGRPMNTEAFF
TRBV6-5	TRBJ2-7	few	NA	TGTGCCAGTACTCAGGGCCGCTCCTACGAGCAGTACTTC	CASTQGRSYEQYF
TRBV7-2	TRBJ1-1	NA	NA	TGTGCCAGCAGCTTAGCGTTCCAGGGCCTCTACGCTGAAGCTTTCTTT	CASSLAFQGLYAEAFF
TRBV7-2	TRBJ2-7	NA	TRBD2	TGTGCCAGCAGCTCGACTAGCGGCGAGTACGAGCAGTACTTC	CASSSTSGEYEQYF
TRBV18	TRBJ2-7	NA	TRBD1	TGTGCCAGCTCACCGGGGACAGGGGGGACCCACGAGCAGTACTTC	CASSPGTGGTHEQYF
TRBV27	TRBJ2-2	NA	TRBD1	TGTGCCAGCAGTCGACAGGGCAGGGGGGAGCTGTTTTTT	CASSRQGRGELFF
TRBV3-1/TRBV3-2	TRBJ2-1	NA	NA	TGTGCCAGCAGTCCCACTTCCAAGCCCTACAATGAGCAGTTCTTC	CASSPTSKPYNEQFF
TRBV10-2	TRBJ2-7	few	NA	TGCGCCAGCAGTGGTAGCGGATTTTCCTACGAGCAGTACTTC	CASSGSGFSYEQYF
TRBV18	TRBJ2-3	NA	NA	TGTGCCAGCTCACCAGTTTCGAGCGGGTGGCCGACAGATACGCAGTATTTT	CASSPVSSGWPTDTQYF
TRBV5-1	TRBJ2-2	once	TRBD1	TGCGCCAGCGCAGCCAAACGGACAGGGGGGAACACCGGGGAGCTGTTTTTT	CASAAKRTGGNTGELFF
TRBV19	TRBJ2-7	NA	NA	TGTGCCAGTAGTATGCCCGGGAACGAGCAGTACTTC	CASSMPGNEQYF
TRBV6-2/TRBV6-3	TRBJ1-2	NA	NA	TGTGCCAGCAGCTCGGGACTGGCCCAGGGAGGCTACACCTTC	CASSSGLAQGGYTF